A selection of T cell receptor beta chains follows, all from one sample in a study of vaccination and CD4 T cells after COVID-19. TCRdb re-called the PCR reads with MiXCR, one entry per CDR3 protein. The data show fewer than 5,500 distinct CDR3 sequences, 45% seen once. These receptors' antigens are unknown. The sequenced sample was CD4+ T cells from blood, cultured in vitro. These receptors originate from a human donor who had recovered from COVID-19. Each CDR3 is given with its conserved first and last residue. Fields, in order: D gene, V gene, clone size, J gene, CDR3 protein, CDR3 DNA. The D gene is left open where the match is weak. Rows give clone size only sometimes, using once, few, many, or a class for an expanded clone.

NA	TRBV27	NA	TRBJ2-5	CASRRQGGETQYF	TGTGCCAGCAGACGACAGGGAGGAGAGACCCAGTACTTC
NA	TRBV6-1	few	TRBJ2-3	CASSWVGSTDTQYF	TGTGCCAGCAGCTGGGTAGGGAGCACAGATACGCAGTATTTT
TRBD1	TRBV20-1	once	TRBJ2-7	CSARAGGSPYEQYF	TGCAGTGCTAGGGCAGGGGGAAGCCCCTACGAGCAGTACTTC
NA	TRBV10-3	medium-sized	TRBJ2-3	CAISAGASTDTQYF	TGTGCCATCTCGGCGGGGGCGAGCACAGATACGCAGTATTTT
NA	TRBV7-2	NA	TRBJ2-3	CASSPRSGDTQYF	TGTGCCAGCAGCCCCCGGTCGGGGGATACGCAGTATTTT
NA	TRBV11-3	NA	TRBJ2-1	CASSPDQVLPMNNEQFF	TGTGCCAGCAGCCCAGACCAGGTACTCCCGATGAACAATGAGCAGTTCTTC
NA	TRBV12-5	NA	TRBJ2-1	CASGPQGSYNEQFF	TGTGCTAGTGGACCACAGGGATCCTACAATGAGCAGTTCTTC
TRBD2	TRBV20-1	few	TRBJ2-1	CSARPTSAYNEQFF	TGCAGTGCCAGGCCGACTAGCGCATACAATGAGCAGTTCTTC
NA	TRBV12-3/TRBV12-4	NA	TRBJ2-7	CASSPSGGNEQYF	TGTGCCAGCAGCCCCTCTGGGGGAAACGAGCAGTACTTC
NA	TRBV5-1	NA	TRBJ2-2	CASSVPITGELFF	TGCGCCAGCAGCGTTCCAATCACCGGGGAGCTGTTTTTT
NA	TRBV20-1	NA	TRBJ2-3	CSARDPSLGADTQYF	TGCAGTGCTAGAGATCCGTCGCTAGGGGCAGATACGCAGTATTTT
TRBD1	TRBV6-1	few	TRBJ1-5	CASTEGGLGQGENQPQHF	TGTGCCAGCACCGAGGGGGGTCTTGGACAGGGGGAGAATCAGCCCCAGCATTTT
NA	TRBV5-1	once	TRBJ1-1	CASSPTTSTENTEAFF	TGCGCCAGCAGCCCTACGACGTCGACAGAGAACACTGAAGCTTTCTTT
NA	TRBV10-3	NA	TRBJ1-1	CAIRKNTDSDKAFF	TGTGCCATCAGGAAAAATACGGACAGCGACAAAGCTTTCTTT
NA	TRBV7-9	few	TRBJ1-1	CASSWGGTEAFF	TGTGCCAGCAGTTGGGGGGGGACTGAAGCTTTCTTT
NA	TRBV4-1	NA	TRBJ1-6	CASSQETYSSYNSPLHF	TGCGCCAGCAGCCAAGAAACCTACTCCTCCTATAATTCACCCCTCCACTTT
TRBD1	TRBV12-3/TRBV12-4	once	TRBJ1-2	CASTRGLTGYTF	TGTGCCAGCACCAGGGGGCTGACTGGCTACACCTTC
NA	TRBV6-5	few	TRBJ2-5	CASSYSPNLLTQYF	TGTGCCAGCAGTTACTCACCTAACCTCCTGACCCAGTACTTC
TRBD2	TRBV7-6	NA	TRBJ2-3	CASSLVGLAVSSVDTQYF	TGTGCCAGCAGCTTAGTGGGACTAGCAGTCTCAAGTGTAGATACGCAGTATTTT
NA	TRBV2	NA	TRBJ1-6	CASSEDRWTYNSPLHF	TGTGCCAGCAGTGAAGACAGGTGGACCTATAATTCACCCCTCCACTTT
NA	TRBV6-1	few	TRBJ1-1	CASSTGPVTEAFF	TGTGCCAGCAGTACAGGGCCTGTCACTGAAGCTTTCTTT
NA	TRBV30	NA	TRBJ2-7	CAWSVTGMTYEQYF	TGTGCCTGGAGTGTTACGGGAATGACCTACGAGCAGTACTTC
NA	TRBV7-9	NA	TRBJ1-3	CASSPGIAGNTIYF	TGTGCCAGCAGCCCAGGGATAGCTGGAAACACCATATATTTT
NA	TRBV30	once	TRBJ2-7	CAWSDGASYEQYF	TGTGCCTGGAGCGACGGGGCATCCTACGAGCAGTACTTC
NA	TRBV7-2	few	TRBJ1-2	CASSPRPGGGYTF	TGTGCCAGCAGCCCAAGACCTGGGGGTGGCTACACCTTC
NA	TRBV5-1	NA	TRBJ2-2	CASSLGGGGELFF	TGCGCCAGCAGCTTGGGCGGCGGCGGGGAGCTGTTTTTT
NA	TRBV7-9	NA	TRBJ1-2	CASSLGRGAHYGYTF	TGTGCCAGCAGCTTAGGACGGGGAGCGCACTATGGCTACACCTTC
NA	TRBV6-1	few	TRBJ2-2	CASTLGHLNTGELFF	TGTGCCAGCACTTTAGGACATCTAAACACCGGGGAGCTGTTTTTT
NA	TRBV18	NA	TRBJ2-3	CASSPDYSDTQYF	TGTGCCAGCTCACCGGACTACTCAGATACGCAGTATTTT
TRBD2	TRBV12-3/TRBV12-4	few	TRBJ2-1	CASSLVIAGASSYNEQFF	TGTGCCAGCAGTTTAGTTATAGCGGGAGCGAGCTCCTACAATGAGCAGTTCTTC
TRBD2	TRBV4-3	NA	TRBJ2-1	CASSQGSSGSWDEQFF	TGCGCCAGCAGCCAAGGATCTAGCGGGAGTTGGGATGAGCAGTTCTTC
NA	TRBV12-3/TRBV12-4	NA	TRBJ2-5	CASSTTSWKQETQYF	TGTGCCAGCAGTACGACTAGTTGGAAACAAGAGACCCAGTACTTC
TRBD2	TRBV20-1	few	TRBJ2-3	CSAPGLAGNTDTQYF	TGCAGTGCGCCCGGACTAGCGGGGAACACAGATACGCAGTATTTT
NA	TRBV21-1	NA	TRBJ1-5	CASSNVRTENQPQHF	TGTGCCAGCAGCAACGTAAGGACGGAAAATCAGCCCCAGCATTTT
TRBD1	TRBV20-1	few	TRBJ2-1	CSARAPGQGNNEQFF	TGCAGTGCTAGGGCCCCGGGACAGGGGAACAATGAGCAGTTCTTC
NA	TRBV20-1	NA	TRBJ1-5	CSARDAGVRQPQHF	TGCAGTGCTAGAGATGCAGGGGTGCGTCAGCCCCAGCATTTT
NA	TRBV7-3	NA	TRBJ1-1	CASSFSPRNTEAFF	TGTGCCAGCAGCTTTTCCCCTCGGAACACTGAAGCTTTCTTT
TRBD1	TRBV9	NA	TRBJ1-2	CASSATPDRDRGRGYTF	TGTGCCAGCAGCGCAACACCGGACCGGGACAGGGGGCGCGGCTACACCTTC
NA	TRBV7-6	NA	TRBJ2-5	CASSRPDSGQETQYF	TGTGCCAGCAGCCGCCCGGATAGCGGACAAGAGACCCAGTACTTC
TRBD1	TRBV6-1	few	TRBJ1-2	CASRAGTAYGYTF	TGTGCCAGCAGAGCCGGGACAGCCTATGGCTACACCTTC
NA	TRBV5-1	NA	TRBJ1-6	CASSLNSNSPLHF	TGCGCCAGCAGCTTGAACAGCAATTCACCCCTCCACTTT
NA	TRBV5-8	few	TRBJ2-5	CASSPEWGETQYF	TGTGCCAGCAGCCCAGAGTGGGGGGAGACCCAGTACTTC
NA	TRBV12-1	NA	TRBJ1-2	CASSFICRRTGIFYGYTF	TGTGCCAGCAGCTTTATATGTCGCCGGACAGGCATCTTCTATGGCTACACCTTC
NA	TRBV6-1	once	TRBJ2-3	CASSTIVGTDTQYF	TGTGCCAGCAGTACAATAGTGGGCACAGATACGCAGTATTTT
NA	TRBV10-3	NA	TRBJ1-1	CAISESGRDAEAFF	TGTGCCATCAGTGAGTCCGGGAGGGATGCTGAAGCTTTCTTT
NA	TRBV15	few	TRBJ1-2	CATSGAGYGYTF	TGTGCCACCAGCGGGGCAGGCTATGGCTACACCTTC
TRBD1	TRBV27	NA	TRBJ2-6	CASSKDRGHAGANVLTF	TGTGCCAGCAGTAAGGACAGGGGGCATGCTGGGGCCAACGTCCTGACTTTC
NA	TRBV7-2	few	TRBJ2-2	CASSLQALNTGELFF	TGTGCCAGCAGCCTACAGGCTCTGAACACCGGGGAGCTGTTTTTT
TRBD1	TRBV28	NA	TRBJ1-2	CASSLWEAGGDLYGYTF	TGTGCCAGCAGTTTATGGGAGGCAGGGGGCGATCTCTATGGCTACACCTTC
NA	TRBV19	NA	TRBJ1-4	CASSIFGEKLFF	TGTGCCAGTAGTATATTCGGTGAAAAACTGTTTTTT
TRBD2	TRBV6-1	few	TRBJ2-7	CASSPKTSGYEQYF	TGTGCCAGCAGCCCTAAGACTAGCGGATACGAGCAGTACTTC
NA	TRBV20-1	NA	TRBJ2-3	CSAIGGADTQYF	TGCAGTGCCATCGGGGGTGCAGATACGCAGTATTTT